A selection of T cell receptor beta chains follows, all from one sample in a study of vaccination effects on CD4 cells after COVID-19. Their antigen targets remain unknown. TCRdb keeps only in-frame clones here, not all; method: immunoSEQ multiplex PCR. The table shows more than 30,000 clones, with 82% occurring only once. The sample consisted of CD4+ T cells from PBMCs cultured without peptide, taken before COVID-19 vaccination. Receptor source: a human donor who received a COVID-19 vaccine. CDR3s include the opening cysteine and the closing phenylalanine or tryptophan.

j_gene: TRBJ2-3; v_gene: TRBV7-2; CDR3aa: CASSSFSSTDTQYF
j_gene: TRBJ1-2; v_gene: TRBV28; CDR3aa: CASSYSMANYGYTF
j_gene: TRBJ2-6; v_gene: TRBV19; CDR3aa: CASSIAATGGAAGANVLTF
j_gene: TRBJ2-3; v_gene: TRBV10-3; CDR3aa: CAISESGGGTDTQYF
j_gene: TRBJ2-5; v_gene: TRBV4-2; CDR3aa: CASSQEKVGEAQYF
j_gene: TRBJ2-5; v_gene: TRBV5-1; CDR3aa: CASSLGAGTLQETQYF
j_gene: TRBJ1-1; v_gene: TRBV19; CDR3aa: CASSIDQGGTEAFF
j_gene: TRBJ2-3; v_gene: TRBV5-1; CDR3aa: CASSLTSGGASDTQYF
j_gene: TRBJ2-3; v_gene: TRBV7-2; CDR3aa: CASSGPGLAADTQYF
j_gene: TRBJ1-2; v_gene: TRBV5-6; CDR3aa: CASSFGTGGLYGYTF